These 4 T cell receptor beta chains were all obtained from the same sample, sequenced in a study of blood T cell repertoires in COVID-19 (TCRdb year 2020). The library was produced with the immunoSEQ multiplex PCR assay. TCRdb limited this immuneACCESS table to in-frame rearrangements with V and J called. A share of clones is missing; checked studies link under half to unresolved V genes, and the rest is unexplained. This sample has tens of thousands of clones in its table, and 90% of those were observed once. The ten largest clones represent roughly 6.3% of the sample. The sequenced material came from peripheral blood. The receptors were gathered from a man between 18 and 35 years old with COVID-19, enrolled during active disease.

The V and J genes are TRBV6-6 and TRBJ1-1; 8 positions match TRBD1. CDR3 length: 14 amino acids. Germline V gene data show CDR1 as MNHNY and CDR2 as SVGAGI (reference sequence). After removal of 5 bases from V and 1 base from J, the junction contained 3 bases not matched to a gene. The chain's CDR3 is CASSQTGGNTEAFF. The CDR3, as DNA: TGTGCCAGCAGTCAAACAGGGGGGAACACTGAAGCTTTCTTT.

CDR3 bases: TGTGCCACCAGCAGCTATCCCAACGCGGGGGTGACCCAGTACTTC. It yields the protein CATSSYPNAGVTQYF. The J gene is TRBJ2-5, the V gene TRBV15; 7 bases agree with TRBD2. Germline CDR1 reads LNHNV; CDR2 reads YYDKDF (reference sequence). Trimming at V came to 3 bases and at J to 7 bases, leaving 11 bases not matched to a gene. CDR3 length: 15 residues.

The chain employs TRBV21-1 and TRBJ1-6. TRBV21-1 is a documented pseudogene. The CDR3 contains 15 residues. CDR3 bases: TGTGCCAGCATCGTGTGGAGGGTGCCGGGGTCACCCCTCCACTTT. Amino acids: CASIVWRVPGSPLHF.

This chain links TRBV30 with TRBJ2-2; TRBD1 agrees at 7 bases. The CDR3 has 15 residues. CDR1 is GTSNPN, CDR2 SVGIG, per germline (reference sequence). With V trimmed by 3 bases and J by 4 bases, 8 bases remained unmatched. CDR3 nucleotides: TGTGCCTGGAGAGCTGACAGGGTGGTCACCGGGGAGCTGTTTTTT. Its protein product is CAWRADRVVTGELFF. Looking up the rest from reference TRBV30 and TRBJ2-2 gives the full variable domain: SQTIHQWPATLVQPVGSPLSLECTVEGTSNPNLYWYRQAAGRGLQLLFYSVGIGQISSEVPQNLSASRPQDRQFILSSKKLLLSDSGFYLCAWRADRVVTGELFFGEGSRLTVL.